This T cell receptor (beta chain) was sequenced for a study of blood T cell repertoires in COVID-19. Measured with immunoSEQ multiplex PCR; TCRdb has only the in-frame clones, and not every one. The sample lists 35,000 to 55,000 clones; more than 75% were seen once. The TCR originated in a man aged 65 to 79 with active COVID-19. The sequenced sample consisted of peripheral blood.

CDR3 nucleotides: TGTGCCAGCAGTTATAGGTGGGCCGATAGCTCCTACGAGCAGTACTTC. Protein sequence: CASSYRWADSSYEQYF. The V call is TRBV6-5, the J call TRBJ2-7; no clear D gene. Looked up from germline, CDR1 is MNHEY and CDR2 is SVGAGI. Trimming removed 3 bases at V and 0 bases at J, with 15 bases between. CDR3 length equals 16 residues.